Listed here are 16 T cell receptor beta chains from one sample, sequenced in a study of OX40 agonist ivuxolimab in advanced cancers. The repertoire was sequenced with immunoSEQ multiplex PCR; TCRdb's copy has only in-frame clones and lacks some. The sample lists around 40,000 clones; around 88% were seen once. Here the sequenced sample was CD4+ or CD8+ T cells sorted from blood, taken in a trial of the OX40 agonist ivuxolimab. These receptors were collected from an adult with an advanced solid tumor such as melanoma, head and neck, liver or kidney cancer.

The chain is built from TRBV20-1 and TRBJ2-1; the D gene is possibly TRBD2 (6 bases). The germline CDR1 and CDR2 sequences are DFQATT and SNEGSKA (reference sequence). Between the trimmed V and J ends, which lost 2 bases and 11 bases, there was a span of 7 bases. The CDR3 sequence is 10 residues long. The CDR3, as DNA: TGCAGTGCTAGACGGACTAAGCAGTTCTTC. As protein: CSARRTKQFF.

The V call is TRBV10-3, the J call TRBJ1-2; TRBD1 matches 8 bases. V lost 10 bases, J lost 1 base, and 5 bases stayed unmatched. The CDR3 has 13 residues. The germline CDR1 and CDR2 sequences are ENHRY and SYGVKD. Written as DNA, the CDR3 is TGTGCCACAGGGGGCTTCGGTAACTATGGCTACACCTTC. Its translation is CATGGFGNYGYTF.

This chain uses TRBV7-2 with TRBJ2-1; the match to TRBD2 covers 15 bases. The trim removed 1 base at V and 14 bases at J, leaving 9 bases unmatched. Germline assignment: CDR1 SGHTA and CDR2 FQGNSA. This CDR3 has 16 residues. CDR3: CASSLERTSGRAVKFF. Written as DNA, the CDR3 is TGTGCCAGCAGCTTAGAGCGGACTAGCGGGAGGGCCGTGAAGTTCTTC.

This sequence joins TRBV30 and TRBJ1-2; no firm D call. The CDR3 covers 12 residues. Trimming took 2 bases from V and 2 from J, leaving 6 bases between them. Germline V gene lookup returns CDR1 GTSNPN and CDR2 SVGIG (reference sequence). The CDR3 region has the DNA TGTGCCTGGAGTCGTCCCAACTATGGCTACACCTTC. It specifies CAWSRPNYGYTF.

The chain recombines TRBV11-2 with TRBJ2-7, with TRBD1 identical over 8 bases. This CDR3 is built from 14 residues. J lost 2 bases, V lost 5 bases, and 5 bases had no gene match. Germline lookup yields CDR1 SGHAT and CDR2 FQNNGV. The CDR3 DNA reads TGTGCCAGCAGCCAAGACAGGGGAACCTACGAGCAGTACTTC. Residues: CASSQDRGTYEQYF.

The V and J genes are TRBV25-1 and TRBJ1-1, with D maybe TRBD1 (5 bases). The CDR3 extends over 15 amino acids. Trimming cost V 7 bases and J 1 base, with 16 bases left between them. Per the germline V gene, CDR1 is MGHDK and CDR2 is SYGVNS. For the CDR3, the DNA is TGTGCCAGCATTCGGGGGGGATTAGGGAACACTGAAGCTTTCTTT. Its translation: CASIRGGLGNTEAFF.

This chain connects TRBV7-3 to TRBJ1-1; D is perhaps TRBD1 (5 bases). V lost 5 bases and J lost 1, with 17 bases in between. The CDR3 runs 16 residues. Germline V gene data show CDR1 as SGHTA and CDR2 as FQGTGA. In DNA, the CDR3 is TGTGCCAGCAGCCACAGTCAGGGTTTTGGGAACACTGAAGCTTTCTTT. The encoded protein is CASSHSQGFGNTEAFF.

This rearrangement joins TRBV28 to TRBJ1-2; D is possibly TRBD1 (5 bases). This CDR3 spans 15 amino acids. The V gene lost 5 bases and the J gene lost 4 bases, with 17 bases spanning the gap. CDR1 is MDHEN, CDR2 SYDVKM, per germline. The CDR3 loop reads CASSPGARWVYGYTF. CDR3 nucleotide sequence: TGTGCCAGCAGTCCCGGGGCCCGGTGGGTCTATGGCTACACCTTC.

V and J are TRBV28 and TRBJ2-1; D is perhaps TRBD1 (6 bases). CDR3 size: 15 residues. Germline CDR1 is MDHEN and CDR2 is SYDVKM. V gave up 0 bases and J gave up 5 bases, with 11 bases separating them. In DNA form, the CDR3 reads TGTGCCAGCAGTTTATGGAAACAGGGCAACAATGAGCAGTTCTTC. It codes for CASSLWKQGNNEQFF.

The chain joins TRBV28 to TRBJ1-1; D might be TRBD1 (5 bases). Germline-derived CDR1 and CDR2 are MDHEN and SYDVKM. V was clipped by 8 bases and J by 4 bases, with 17 bases between them. The CDR3 sequence is 14 residues long. In nucleotides, the CDR3 is TGTGCCAGCCGTCGTGGGGGTGGCGGCACTGAAGCTTTCTTT. It encodes CASRRGGGGTEAFF.

The V gene is TRBV28, the J gene TRBJ2-5; D might be TRBD2 (6 bases). The V gene lost 5 bases and the J gene lost 1 base, with 14 bases spanning the gap. The CDR3 contains 15 residues. In germline, CDR1 is MDHEN, CDR2 SYDVKM. For the CDR3, the DNA is TGTGCCAGCAGTCCCGGGGGAGTTACCCAAGAGACCCAGTACTTC. Protein: CASSPGGVTQETQYF.

The CDR3 is CASSMTGGGFKEKLFF. The CDR3, as DNA: TGTGCCAGTAGTATGACAGGGGGCGGTTTTAAGGAAAAACTGTTTTTT. The chain couples TRBV19 to TRBJ1-4; 10 positions match TRBD1. The ends lost 3 bases at V and 8 bases at J; junction bases unmatched: 9. The CDR3 has 16 residues. From germline, CDR1 is LNHDA and CDR2 SQIVND (reference sequence).

The chain uses TRBV9 and TRBJ1-2; D unclear. The V gene lost 3 bases and the J gene lost 4 bases, with 13 bases spanning the gap. In germline, CDR1 is SGDLS, CDR2 YYNGEE. The CDR3 totals 14 residues. CDR3 nucleotide sequence: TGTGCCAGCAGCGATCCGGGAGCAGTCTATGGCTACACCTTC. Its protein is CASSDPGAVYGYTF.

A word on this clone: In the same sample, other DNA sequences code for this CDR3. The chain employs TRBV5-4 and TRBJ2-3; 14 positions match TRBD2. The V segment lost 3 bases and the J segment 1 base; nucleotides outside the gene matches: 7. Per germline, CDR1 SGHNT and CDR2 YYREEE (reference sequence). This CDR3 contains 18 residues. The CDR3 here is CASSSRLAGGRGTDTQYF. The DNA of the CDR3 is TGTGCCAGCAGCTCACGACTAGCGGGGGGGCGGGGCACAGATACGCAGTATTTT.

The sample holds one count of this clone. The chain has TRBV6-1 and TRBJ1-5; D not resolved. V was cut by 0 bases and J by 0 bases, with 3 bases left in between. Germline V CDR1 and CDR2: MNHNS, SASEGT. CDR3 length: 14 amino acids. CDR3 DNA sequence: TGTGCCAGCAGTGAAGCTGGTAGCAATCAGCCCCAGCATTTT. Translated: CASSEAGSNQPQHF.

V and J are TRBV15 and TRBJ2-3; D is unclear. V was shortened by 0 bases and J by 6 bases, with 7 bases between the two germline ends. The germline V gene has CDR1 LNHNV and CDR2 YYDKDF (reference sequence). This CDR3 has 13 amino acids. The CDR3 sequence: CATSRDPQDTQYF. In DNA, the CDR3 is TGTGCCACCAGCAGAGATCCCCAGGATACGCAGTATTTT.